This T cell receptor beta chain was profiled in a study of CD8 T cells in ankylosing spondylitis. Study results and limitations: Some motif variants had been reported before (in reactive arthritis synovial fluid and blood). Reported data indicate significant enrichment of disease-linked clones within matched ankylosing spondylitis synovial fluid. One TCR beta motif, made up of fewer than 10 highly homologous variants, appeared characteristic of ankylosing spondylitis blood. A CD8+ phenotype characterized the disease-linked clones, which were relatively rare in peripheral blood.

A few counts support this clonotype. Its antigen remains unknown. Quantitative barcoded 5'-RACE was used to prepare TCR beta libraries. TCRdb used MiXCR to reprocess the 5' RACE reads, holding one entry per CDR3 protein. The data show 220,000 or so distinct CDR3 sequences, around 19% seen once. The germline V gene encodes CDR1 SGHRS and CDR2 YFSETQ. Trimming took 0 bases from V and 4 from J, leaving 11 bases between them. The CDR3 is made up of 15 amino acids. The specimen sequenced was blood, either unsorted or a sorted T cell fraction (not recorded which). V usage is TRBV5-1 and J usage is TRBJ2-1; D remains ambiguous. The clonotype was recovered from a male donor with ankylosing spondylitis. The CDR3 bases are TGCGCCAGCAGCTTGGCTTGGACGGAATACAATGAGCAGTTCTTC. It translates to CASSLAWTEYNEQFF.